Described below is a single TCR beta chain sequence and its context. This specimen comes from a study of CD8 T cells in Susac syndrome. The germline gives CDR1 SNHLY, CDR2 FYNNEI. V lost 6 bases to trimming and J lost 3 bases; unmatched junction nucleotides: 5. The CDR3 is 14 residues long. Sequencing of TCR beta was undertaken in CD8+ and CD4+ T cells derived from blood. RNA, at roughly 0.45 to 1 ug, was reverse transcribed with random hexamers. Via MiXCR, TCRdb re-called the immunoSEQ multiplex PCR reads, giving one row per CDR3 protein. The data hold about 66,000 distinct CDR3 sequences, with just under 95% observed a single time.

The TCR comes from a human donor with multiple sclerosis. Specimen: CD8+ T cells from PBMCs. J is TRBJ1-1 and V is TRBV2, with 9 bases lining up with TRBD1. CDR3 region: CASRLQGADTEAFF. CDR3 DNA: TGTGCCAGCAGGTTACAGGGGGCAGACACTGAAGCTTTCTTT.